This T cell receptor beta chain was obtained from a study of T cell responses to AZD1222 COVID-19 vaccine. Regarding this clone: Its antigen is as yet unknown.

The study's findings and limits: Only a handful of people who got AZD1222 tested seropositive at baseline. Researchers report vaccine-associated CD4 TCRs spanning spike, with dominance at 160-218 and 743-854. The peak T cell response came first, and repertoires were sampled only after it.

Repertoires were generated with immunoSEQ multiplex PCR, while TCRdb's copy carries only in-frame clones and drops some. The sample has about 100,000 clones; around 87% are singletons. After removal of 5 bases from V and 2 bases from J, the junction contained 7 bases not matched to a gene. Per the germline V gene, CDR1 is SGHTA and CDR2 is FQGTGA. The CDR3 totals 16 residues. This sample comprised peripheral blood, obtained on day 0 of MenACWY control vaccination. The chain carries TRBV7-3 and TRBJ2-2; 8 bases map to TRBD1. The sequence came from an adult in good health. Written as DNA, the CDR3 is TGTGCCAGCAGCCTTCAGGGGGCGCAAAACACCGGGGAGCTGTTTTTT. Protein: CASSLQGAQNTGELFF.